These 6 T cell receptor beta chains came from one sample sequenced in a study of shared clonotypes between healthy human individuals. Some clones are missing from TCRdb's copy, which holds only in-frame ones; the method was immunoSEQ multiplex PCR. The data contain around 2.1 million clones, approximately 94% of them singletons. Naive CD8 cells, CD45RO-negative and positively selected for CCR7, excluded terminally differentiated effector memory CD45RA+ cells. The sequenced sample was naive CD8+ T cells from PBMCs. The receptors come from a young man in good health. Some clones in this sample may be carry-over from other donors' samples.

This chain joins TRBV11-2 and TRBJ1-4; TRBD1 aligns across 10 bases. There are 13 residues in the CDR3. CDR1 and CDR2 (germline): SGHAT, FQNNGV. With 5 bases clipped from V and 7 bases from J, the junction kept 1 base outside the gene matches. CDR3 DNA: TGTGCCAGCAGCCGGGACAGGGGTGAAAAACTGTTTTTT. This sequence encodes CASSRDRGEKLFF.

This chain uses TRBV4-3 with TRBJ1-3; D not resolved. From germline, CDR1 is LGHNA and CDR2 YSLEER. V dropped 1 base and J dropped 0 bases, with 7 bases sitting between them. The CDR3 is 15 amino acids. The CDR3 coding sequence is TGCGCCAGCAGCCAAGGGAGATACTCTGGAAACACCATATATTTT. Translating it yields CASSQGRYSGNTIYF.

The chain links TRBV29-1 to TRBJ2-7; the D is unclear. Germline V gene sequence: CDR1 SQVTM, CDR2 ANQGSEA. V lost 1 base to trimming and J lost 4 bases, with 5 bases between them. The CDR3 runs 11 residues. This CDR3 is CSVEVVYEQYF. The CDR3 bases are TGCAGCGTTGAAGTCGTATACGAGCAGTACTTC.

This clone appeared once. J is TRBJ2-1 and V is TRBV27; D could derive from TRBD1 or TRBD2 (6 bases each). The CDR3 totals 13 residues. The ends were cut back, 10 bases at V and 8 bases at J, with 18 bases in the middle. Germline CDR1 and CDR2: MNHEY and SMNVEV (reference sequence). The CDR3 here is CATRWGATDEQFF. The DNA for the CDR3 is TGTGCCACCAGATGGGGGGCAACCGATGAGCAGTTCTTC.

CDR3 region: CASSLPGLAGVKEGYEQYF. As DNA, the CDR3 is TGTGCCAGCAGTTTGCCCGGACTAGCGGGAGTAAAGGAGGGCTACGAGCAGTACTTC. The chain recombines TRBV28 with TRBJ2-7, with TRBD2 matching over 13 bases. CDR1 is MDHEN, CDR2 SYDVKM, per germline. V was clipped by 3 bases and J by 3 bases; unmatched bases: 14. The CDR3 loop spans 19 amino acids.

The rearrangement links TRBV19 to TRBJ1-5; D is undetermined. The CDR3 sequence is 13 residues long. V was cut by 6 bases and J by 4 bases, with 10 bases left in between. CDR1 and CDR2 from the germline V gene are LNHDA and SQIVND (reference sequence). The CDR3 DNA reads TGTGCCAGTAGCCAGACCGCAAATCAGCCCCAGCATTTT. As protein: CASSQTANQPQHF.